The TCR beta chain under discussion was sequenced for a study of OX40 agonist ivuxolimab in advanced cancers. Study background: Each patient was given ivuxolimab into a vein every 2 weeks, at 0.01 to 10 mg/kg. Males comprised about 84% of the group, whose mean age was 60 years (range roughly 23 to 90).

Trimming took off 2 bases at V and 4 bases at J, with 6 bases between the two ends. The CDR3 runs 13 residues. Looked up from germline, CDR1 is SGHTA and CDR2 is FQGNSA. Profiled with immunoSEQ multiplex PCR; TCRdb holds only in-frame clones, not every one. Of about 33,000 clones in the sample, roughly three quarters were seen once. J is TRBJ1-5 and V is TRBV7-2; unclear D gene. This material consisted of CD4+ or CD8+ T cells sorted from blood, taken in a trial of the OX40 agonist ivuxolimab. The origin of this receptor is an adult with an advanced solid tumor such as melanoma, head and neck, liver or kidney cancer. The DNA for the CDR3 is TGTGCCAGCAGCTTAAGCGGGAATCAGCCCCAGCATTTT. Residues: CASSLSGNQPQHF.